One and the same sample provided the 6 T cell receptor beta chains below, sequenced in a study of blood T cell repertoires in COVID-19. Assay used: immunoSEQ multiplex PCR; TCRdb lists only in-frame clones, some missing. The sample consists of about 200,000 clones, less than 90% of them appearing once. The sample taken for sequencing was peripheral blood. The receptors derive from a woman aged 65 to 85 with acute or convalescent COVID-19.

Remarks on this clone: This same CDR3 is encoded by further DNA sequences in the sample. This sequence joins TRBV18 and TRBJ2-5; D is undetermined. The CDR3 consists of 13 residues. The V end was cut by 5 bases, the J end by 2 bases, with 9 bases between. The germline gives CDR1 KGHSH, CDR2 LQKENI. CDR3 in DNA: TGTGCCAGCTCATCGATACTTCAAGAGACCCAGTACTTC. It specifies CASSSILQETQYF.

This clone was counted only a few times. V gene TRBV27 combines with J gene TRBJ2-3, with a weak D call TRBD2 (6 bases). V was clipped by 10 bases and J by 0 bases, with 14 bases between them. The CDR3 has 14 amino acids. Per the germline V gene, CDR1 is MNHEY and CDR2 is SMNVEV (reference sequence). CDR3 region: CATAEGTSTDTQYF. The DNA of the CDR3 is TGTGCCACGGCGGAGGGTACTAGCACAGATACGCAGTATTTT.

V is TRBV5-1 and J is TRBJ1-1; D possibly corresponds to TRBD1 (6 bases). The germline CDR1 and CDR2 sequences are SGHRS and YFSETQ. This CDR3 spans 14 amino acids. Deletions cut 1 base from V and 2 bases from J, with 9 bases between. Written as DNA, the CDR3 is TGCGCCAGCAGCTTGACAGGGCGAAACACTGAAGCTTTCTTT. It encodes CASSLTGRNTEAFF.

The CDR3: CATSRDRDSDYGYTF. CDR3 DNA: TGTGCCACCAGCAGAGACAGGGACAGTGATTATGGCTACACCTTC. The chain links TRBV15 to TRBJ1-2, with 7 nucleotides matching TRBD1. In germline, CDR1 is LNHNV, CDR2 YYDKDF (reference sequence). With V trimmed by 0 bases and J by 5 bases, 6 bases remained unmatched. The CDR3 extends over 15 amino acids.

This chain uses TRBV5-1 with TRBJ2-3; 7 nucleotides line up with TRBD2. In germline, CDR1 is SGHRS, CDR2 YFSETQ. V dropped 6 bases and J dropped 1; count of bases not matched to a gene: 2. The CDR3 has 13 amino acids. CDR3 residues: CASKSGGTDTQYF. In DNA form, the CDR3 reads TGCGCCAGCAAAAGCGGGGGCACAGATACGCAGTATTTT.

About this clone: Other DNA variants within this sample encode the same CDR3. V is TRBV19 and J is TRBJ1-1, with D possibly matching TRBD1 (6 bases). CDR1 LNHDA and CDR2 SQIVND come from the germline V gene (reference sequence). The V and J ends lost 6 bases and 4 bases respectively, with 9 bases between them. The CDR3 loop spans 12 amino acids. CDR3 in amino acids: CASRQGSTEAFF. The DNA for the CDR3 is TGTGCCAGTAGACAGGGCTCCACTGAAGCTTTCTTT.